One and the same sample provided the 10 T cell receptor beta chains below, sequenced in a study of cytomegalovirus exposure and HLA in healthy donors (dated by TCRdb to the late 2010s). Library preparation was by the immunoSEQ multiplex PCR assay. For the multiplex PCR, a mixture combining 60 forward primers for TCR Vbeta segments and 13 reverse primers for TCR Jbeta segments was used. TCRdb retrieved this table from immuneACCESS and kept in-frame rearrangements only. Not all clones are present; in checked studies, unresolved V genes account for under half, and no reason is known for the remainder. This sample holds around 150,000 clones; around 80% were observed only once. The top ten clonotypes cover around 15% of the sample. The sequencing input was PBMCs. These receptor sequences come from a woman aged 40 to 49 in good health and CMV-seronegative.

The gene calls are TRBV19 and TRBJ1-5; unclear D gene. Germline V CDR1 and CDR2: LNHDA, SQIVND (reference sequence). The CDR3 has 13 residues. V dropped 4 bases and J dropped 6 bases, with 10 bases sitting between them. As DNA, the CDR3 is TGTGCCAGTAGTACAGGACTACCTCAGCCCCAGCATTTT. It is translated as CASSTGLPQPQHF.

The chain uses TRBV7-9 and TRBJ1-2, with no clear D. The length of the CDR3 is 12 residues. Trimming took off 6 bases at V and 2 bases at J, with 7 bases between the two ends. From germline, CDR1 is SEHNR and CDR2 FQNEAQ (reference sequence). The CDR3 region has the DNA TGTGCCAGCAGTACAGCCAACTATGGCTACACCTTC. Translation gives CASSTANYGYTF.

The chain recombines TRBV4-1 with TRBJ2-5, with TRBD1 as a possible D gene (6 bases). The CDR3 is made up of 16 amino acids. Germline V gene data show CDR1 as MGHRA and CDR2 as YSYEKL. The V end lost 4 bases, the J end lost 0 bases, and 15 bases lay between the germline ends. CDR3 nucleotides: TGCGCCAGCAGCCCTCCGGGACAACTATACCAAGAGACCCAGTACTTC. This gives the protein CASSPPGQLYQETQYF.

This clone has a single count. The V call is TRBV5-5, the J call TRBJ2-7; D gene unclear. CDR3 size: 13 residues. Germline-derived CDR1 and CDR2 are SGHKS and YYEKEE (reference sequence). V lost 4 bases to trimming and J lost 3 bases, with 11 bases between them. The CDR3 DNA sequence: TGTGCCAGCAGCCCCAATTCAGACTACGAGCAGTACTTC. It yields the protein CASSPNSDYEQYF.

This clone was seen a handful of times. This sequence joins TRBV19 and TRBJ2-2; D is unclear. CDR3 size: 14 residues. CDR1 is LNHDA and CDR2 is SQIVND in the germline V gene (reference sequence). V was clipped by 3 bases and J by 5 bases, with 10 bases between them. The CDR3 is CASSIWQLTGELFF. For the CDR3, the DNA is TGTGCCAGTAGTATCTGGCAGTTGACCGGGGAGCTGTTTTTT.

Worth noting for this clone: At one end the junction does not follow the germline gene, possibly because of a read error. This rearrangement joins TRBV7-9 to TRBJ1-1, with D perhaps matching TRBD1 (6 bases). Germline V gives CDR1 SEHNR, CDR2 FQNEAQ (reference sequence). The CDR3 spans 11 residues. The CDR3 DNA is TGTTCCAGCAGTCACAGGGATGAAGCTTTCTTT. It specifies CSSSHRDEAFF.

This CDR3 is CASSYSLAEPYNEQFF. CDR3 nucleotides: TGTGCCAGCAGTTACTCTCTAGCGGAGCCCTACAATGAGCAGTTCTTC. V usage is TRBV6-5 and J usage is TRBJ2-1, with TRBD2 identical over 7 bases. This CDR3 spans 16 amino acids. Germline V gives CDR1 MNHEY, CDR2 SVGAGI. V was pared by 0 bases and J by 2 bases, with 4 bases of the junction left unmatched.

Only a few counts were recorded for this clone. The chain combines TRBV28 with TRBJ1-2; possibly TRBD1 for D (5 bases). Trimming shortened V by 5 bases and J by 5 bases, and 21 bases separated the two germline ends. Germline lookup yields CDR1 MDHEN and CDR2 SYDVKM. There are 16 residues in the CDR3. The CDR3 sequence is CASSLFTLRDFYGYTF. CDR3 DNA: TGTGCCAGCAGTCTATTTACCCTCAGGGACTTTTATGGCTACACCTTC.

The gene calls are TRBV4-2 and TRBJ2-1; 12 nucleotides agree with TRBD2. This CDR3 has 16 residues. Germline trimming cut 0 bases from V and 4 bases from J; bases unmatched to any gene: 1. Germline values: CDR1 LGHNA, CDR2 YNFKEQ. Here the CDR3 reads CASSQEGLAGYNEQFF. Here the CDR3 DNA reads TGTGCCAGCAGCCAAGAAGGACTAGCGGGGTACAATGAGCAGTTCTTC.

The V and J genes are TRBV28 and TRBJ1-4; D is ambiguous. From germline, CDR1 is MDHEN and CDR2 SYDVKM. Trimming took off 2 bases at V and 5 bases at J, with 9 bases between the two ends. This CDR3 is 14 amino acids long. The CDR3 bases are TGTGCCAGCAGTTTACCCCAGGCAAATGAAAAACTGTTTTTT. It translates to CASSLPQANEKLFF.